Included here is one TCR beta chain sequence, with context. This clonotype has ten or more counts. Its antigen remains unidentified. The record has no base qualities; no much larger clone is one base away. These data originate in a study of T cells in Graves' hyperthyroidism and ophthalmopathy (dated by TCRdb to between 2018 and 2020). For the wider study: Peripheral blood was collected at initial diagnosis, before any treatment. A discovery cohort of about a hundred patients, about 40 with Graves' ophthalmopathy and approximately 57 with stable Graves' hyperthyroidism, was used to find distinguishing TCR V-J signatures. The 90 to 100 discovery patients were randomly divided into training and test sets at a 7:3 ratio. Prospective prediction of ophthalmopathy was tested in an independent validation cohort of fewer than 20 hyperthyroidism patients and some 17 patients who later progressed to ophthalmopathy. The paper reports TCR Vbeta CDR3 sequencing of over 130 peripheral blood samples: 43 ophthalmopathy, fewer than 80 hyperthyroidism and around 17 progressor patients. Thyroid tissue and blood T-cell repertoires from several Graves' hyperthyroidism patients were also compared in the study. After sampling, hyperthyroidism patients received methimazole starting at 30 mg daily, and ophthalmopathy patients received high-dose intravenous methylprednisolone. What the authors observed across the whole study: Sample size was not statistically predetermined, and investigators were not blinded to group allocation. A 13 V-J signature model separated ophthalmopathy from stable hyperthyroidism, with around 90% sensitivity and about 81% specificity in cross-validation and 80%/75% in testing. In validation, the model predicted progression to ophthalmopathy with roughly 70% sensitivity and over 72% specificity, a median of approximately 6.7 months before onset. Most expanded thyroid clonotypes (frequency above 0.001) were also detected in blood, suggesting blood repertoires may reflect thyroid immune responses.

Stable Graves' hyperthyroidism was defined as the absence of progression to ophthalmopathy over 18 months of follow-up. Hyperthyroidism patients were newly diagnosed, had a disease duration of under 2 months, and were aged 18 to 65 years. The study excluded patients with uncontrolled infections, other autoimmune diseases, pregnancy or lactation. Diagnoses relied on clinical symptoms, serum thyroxine and TRAb, thyroid ultrasound and orbital computed tomography. Ficoll-Paque density gradient centrifugation was used to isolate PBMCs from 10 ml of fresh peripheral blood. Total RNA was extracted using Trizol reagent, and RNA quality was assessed on an Agilent 2100 Bioanalyzer. The TCR beta CDR3 regions were amplified from the RNA transcripts. The TCR CDR3 was subjected to a first round of RT-PCR using the HTBI primer set and the Qiagen OneStep RT-PCR kit. The libraries were constructed in a second round of multiplex PCR and then size-selected and purified. Libraries were sequenced paired-end with 100 bp reads on an Illumina HiSeq2000. The authors' pipeline ran thus. Raw data were processed with SOAPnuke, discarding reads with adapters, uncalled bases, mean Phred below 15, or no exact constant-primer or identifier match. COPE v1.2.5 was used to merge high-quality paired reads, and clonotypes were defined as unique nucleotide sequences. MiTCR v1.1 was used to align the clonotypes against IMGT TRBV, TRBD and TRBJ reference segments. Analysis was restricted to V-J combinations with a frequency above 0.0001, which covered roughly 99% of repertoires. A TCS score was defined as the ratio of F50 (clonal expansion) to E x V (chaos), with BLOSUM62-based TCRdist applied between CDR3 peptides within each V-J. Welch's t-statistics and random forest reduced around 520 V-J features to 13, which were used in a naive Bayes classifier (R e1071). TCRdb passed the public sequencing reads through fastp at Q25 and MiXCR, retaining productive beta sequences. CDR3 protein duplicates are merged, each entry listing the most common genes and DNA. In this record, the V and J calls reflect TCRdb's handling and not the investigators' own analysis. Present in this sample are around 420,000 distinct CDR3 sequences, roughly an eighth of which were seen just once. In total, the top ten clones hold less than 6.5% of the sample.

The V end loses 1 base and the J end loses 8 bases, and a stretch of 12 bases separates them. Taken from the germline V gene (reference sequence), the CDR1 and CDR2 loops are LNHNV and YYDKDF. From the cysteine up to the phenylalanine, the CDR3 has a length of 14 residues. CDR3 DNA only is kept here, 42 bases in frame from base 1. The rearrangement joined TRBV15 to TRBJ2-1, with a tentative D gene TRBD1 over 6 matching bases. This TCR was recovered from a woman aged 18 to 35 with Graves' hyperthyroidism. Sequencing was done on a sample of blood. The nucleotide sequence is given as TGTGCCACCAGCAGAGGAGGACAGTCAGATGAGCAGTTCTTC. The encoded protein is CATSRGGQSDEQFF.